Shown below are 8 T cell receptor beta chains from a single sample sequenced in a study of blood T cell repertoires in COVID-19. Here immunoSEQ multiplex PCR was the method, and the copy in TCRdb shows in-frame clones only, minus some. Of under 250,000 clones listed, 86% are singletons. The specimen was PBMCs or T cells enriched from blood (not recorded which). These receptors were obtained from a man aged 35 to 55 who had recovered from COVID-19.

The chain links TRBV5-5 to TRBJ2-3; D remains unclear. Trimming stripped 5 bases from V and 2 bases from J, with 18 bases between. Looked up from germline, CDR1 is SGHKS and CDR2 is YYEKEE (reference sequence). This CDR3 has 16 amino acids. The CDR3, as DNA: TGTGCCAGCAGTCCACCCCGGTCCACCTCCACAGATACGCAGTATTTT. Residues: CASSPPRSTSTDTQYF.

This sequence joins TRBV7-2 and TRBJ1-3, with 8 bases aligning to TRBD1. Germline lookup yields CDR1 SGHTA and CDR2 FQGNSA. The CDR3 extends over 16 amino acids. After removal of 5 bases from V and 0 bases from J, the junction contained 6 bases not matched to a gene. The CDR3 protein is CASSLIQGGSGNTIYF. CDR3 nucleotides: TGTGCCAGCAGCCTTATACAGGGGGGCTCTGGAAACACCATATATTTT.

The gene calls are TRBV4-3 and TRBJ1-2; D remains unclear. CDR1 is LGHNA and CDR2 is YSLEER in the germline V gene. CDR3 size: 12 residues. V shed 1 base and J shed 6 bases, with 6 bases lying between them. This CDR3 is CASSQGGNGYTF. In nucleotides, the CDR3 is TGCGCCAGCAGCCAAGGCGGGAATGGCTACACCTTC.

The chain couples TRBV24-1 to TRBJ1-1; 7 positions match TRBD1. CDR1 KGHDR and CDR2 SFDVKD come from the germline V gene. Germline trimming cut 5 bases from V and 5 bases from J; bases unmatched to any gene: 7. The CDR3 runs to 14 residues. This chain's CDR3 is CATSADRVGTEAFF. The DNA for the CDR3 is TGTGCCACCAGTGCCGACAGGGTAGGTACTGAAGCTTTCTTT.

This rearrangement joins TRBV7-8 to TRBJ2-5, with D possibly matching TRBD2 (6 bases). This CDR3 is built from 16 residues. In germline, CDR1 is SGHVS, CDR2 FQNEAQ. V lost 6 bases to trimming and J lost 1 base, with 18 bases between them. CDR3 coding DNA: TGTGCCAGCAGTACCCAGAACGGCGGGATCCAAGAGACCCAGTACTTC. Translating it yields CASSTQNGGIQETQYF.

The chain has TRBV6-5 and TRBJ1-2; 8 bases match TRBD1. CDR1 MNHEY and CDR2 SVGAGI come from the germline V gene. V gave up 5 bases and J gave up 4 bases; unmatched junction bases: 6. This CDR3 is built from 14 residues. The CDR3 here is CASSTQQGGYGYTF. CDR3 nucleotide sequence: TGTGCCAGCAGTACTCAACAGGGGGGCTATGGCTACACCTTC.

The V gene is TRBV27, the J gene TRBJ1-1; D gene uncertain. Deletions cut 6 bases from V and 1 base from J, with 12 bases between. Germline lookup yields CDR1 MNHEY and CDR2 SMNVEV (reference sequence). The CDR3 covers 14 residues. The CDR3 coding sequence is TGTGCCAGCAGCCTGAGGGATACGAACACTGAAGCTTTCTTT. Amino acids: CASSLRDTNTEAFF.

This chain uses TRBV3-1 (or the pseudogene TRBV3-2) with TRBJ1-6; no reliable D call. The CDR3 is made up of 13 amino acids. Germline CDR1 LGHDT, CDR2 YNNKEL (reference sequence). Trimming removed 1 base from V and 13 bases from J, with 11 bases in between. CDR3 in DNA: TGTGCCAGCAGCCAAGGCGATACGTCCCCCCTCCACTTT. Its protein product is CASSQGDTSPLHF.